The sequence of this T cell receptor (beta chain) was determined in a study of T cell changes during pregnancy in multiple sclerosis. The CDR3 runs to 16 residues. From germline, CDR1 is MGHRA and CDR2 YSYEKL. Losses at the gene ends were 2 bases for V and 3 bases for J; bases not matched to a gene: 10. Clones were read by immunoSEQ multiplex PCR, and TCRdb kept only the in-frame ones, dropping some. Found here are over 65,000 clones, roughly 90% of them singletons; the top ten hold approximately 2.5%. The sequencing here drew on peripheral blood, taken in the first trimester of pregnancy. This TCR was recovered from a female donor with multiple sclerosis, enrolled in a pregnancy study. V usage is TRBV4-1 and J usage is TRBJ2-7; 7 bases fit TRBD2. The CDR3 region has the DNA TGCGCCAGCAGCCAAATCGGTGGGGGGGGTCACTACGAGCAGTACTTC. Translation: CASSQIGGGGHYEQYF.